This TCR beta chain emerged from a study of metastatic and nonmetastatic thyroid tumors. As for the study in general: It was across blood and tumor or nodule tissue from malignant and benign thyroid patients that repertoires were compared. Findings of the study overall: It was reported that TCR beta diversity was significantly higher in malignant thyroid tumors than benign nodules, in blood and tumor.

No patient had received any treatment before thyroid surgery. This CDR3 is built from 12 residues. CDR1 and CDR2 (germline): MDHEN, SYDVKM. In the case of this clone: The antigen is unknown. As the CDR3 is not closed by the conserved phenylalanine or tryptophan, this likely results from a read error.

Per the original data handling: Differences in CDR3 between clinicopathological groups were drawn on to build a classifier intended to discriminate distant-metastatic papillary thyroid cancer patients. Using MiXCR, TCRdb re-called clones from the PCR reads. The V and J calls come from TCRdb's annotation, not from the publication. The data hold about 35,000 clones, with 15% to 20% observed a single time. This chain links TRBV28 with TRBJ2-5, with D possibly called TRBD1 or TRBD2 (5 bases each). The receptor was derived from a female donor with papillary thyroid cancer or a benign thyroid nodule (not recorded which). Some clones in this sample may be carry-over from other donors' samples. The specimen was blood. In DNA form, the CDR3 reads TGTGCCAGCGGGACCTTACAAGAGACACAGTACTTA. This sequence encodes CASGTLQETQYL.